Reported below is one TCR beta chain. The sample is drawn from a study of blood T cell repertoires in COVID-19. Sequencing was performed with immunoSEQ multiplex PCR; in TCRdb, only in-frame clones are kept and a portion is missing. The sample comprises 200,000 to 250,000 clones, 70% to 90% of which are singletons, and roughly 10% rests with the top ten. V was shortened by 5 bases and J by 0 bases, with 13 bases between the two germline ends. From germline, CDR1 is SSHAT and CDR2 FNYEAQ (reference sequence). The CDR3 runs 15 residues. Enrolment of Seattle patients took place during active infection, and they were followed longitudinally.

The gene calls are TRBV7-7 and TRBJ2-5; a possible D gene is TRBD2 (5 bases). The sequencing sample was made of peripheral blood. This receptor was identified in a woman in her forties or fifties with COVID-19, enrolled during active disease. The CDR3 coding sequence is TGTGCCAGCAGCATCGGACTCGCGTACCAAGAGACCCAGTACTTC. Protein product: CASSIGLAYQETQYF.